The present entry profiles one TCR beta chain with its context. The sample originates from a study of shared clonotypes between healthy human individuals. The table came from immunoSEQ multiplex PCR; TCRdb's copy has only in-frame clones and leaves some out. Of fewer than 1.8 million clones listed, 97% to 99% are singletons. The sample was naive CD4+ T cells sorted from blood. Subset described: CD45RA+ positively selected. This sequence was found in a young man in good health.

Here the CDR3 DNA reads TGTGCCAGCAGCCAGCCCTCGGGCCTCAACACCGGGGAGCTGTTTTTT. Its protein product is CASSQPSGLNTGELFF. The chain uses TRBV7-6 and TRBJ2-2, with D unresolved. The ends were cut back, 5 bases at V and 2 bases at J, with 15 bases in the middle. Germline lookup yields CDR1 SGHVS and CDR2 FNYEAQ. This CDR3 spans 16 amino acids.